A selection of T cell receptor beta chains follows, all from one sample in a study of blood T cells in healthy people across ages. MiXCR, applied by TCRdb to the 5' RACE reads, yields one record per CDR3 protein. Seen here are more than 1,000,000 distinct CDR3 sequences, 25% observed once, and the top ten hold approximately 0.71%. The same specimen was also included in a second study, on T cells of mothers and their children.

Sequencing was done on a sample of blood. The receptors stem from a girl aged 2 to 10 in good health. Each CDR3 is given with its conserved first and last residue. Each record gives: D gene, V gene, J gene, clone size, CDR3 DNA, CDR3 protein. D genes are given only for firm matches. Not all rows give a size; the values are once, few, many and, for expanded clones, a class.

TRBD1	TRBV7-8	TRBJ2-7	.	TGTGCCAGCAGCTTAGGCCGACAGGGATCCTCCTACGAGCAGTACTTC	CASSLGRQGSSYEQYF
.	TRBV5-6	TRBJ2-1	.	TGTGCCAGCAGCTTGTGGGTCGGGTATGAGCAGTTCTTC	CASSLWVGYEQFF
TRBD1	TRBV6-4	TRBJ2-3	.	TGTGCCAGCAGTGACTCCACAGGGGAAGGAGATATGCAGTATTTT	CASSDSTGEGDMQYF
TRBD1	TRBV7-8	TRBJ2-7	.	TGTGCCAGCAGCTACCGAGACAGGGAAGCATACGAGCAGTACTTC	CASSYRDREAYEQYF
TRBD1	TRBV3-1	TRBJ2-1	.	TGTGCCAGCAGCCAACTAATGGACAGGGGAAATGAGCAGTTCTTC	CASSQLMDRGNEQFF
TRBD2	TRBV3-1	TRBJ2-1	.	TGTGCCAGCAGCCAAGATTTTAGACTAGCGGGAGACAGGCAGTTCTTC	CASSQDFRLAGDRQFF
TRBD1	TRBV4-2	TRBJ1-5	.	TGTGCCAGCAGCGCGGACAGGGATCAGCCCCAGCATTTT	CASSADRDQPQHF
TRBD1	TRBV5-1	TRBJ2-1	.	TGCGCCAGCAGCTTGGTCGGGACAGGGTCGGAGGAGCAGTTCTTC	CASSLVGTGSEEQFF
.	TRBV24-1	TRBJ1-2	few	TGTGCCACCTCCGCTGGGAGGGACGGCTACACCTTC	CATSAGRDGYTF
TRBD1	TRBV6-5	TRBJ2-7	.	TGTGCCAGCAGTGCTTCCGGACAGGGGTCCTACGAGCAGTACTTC	CASSASGQGSYEQYF
.	TRBV12-3/TRBV12-4	TRBJ1-5	.	TGTGCCAGCACTGAAGTCCCCGGGGGCAATCAGCCCCGGCATTTT	CASTEVPGGNQPRHF
.	TRBV20-1	TRBJ1-5	.	TGCAGTGCTAGAGAAGGAAAAGGCCCCTATAGCAATCAGCCCCAGCATTTT	CSAREGKGPYSNQPQHF
TRBD2	TRBV19	TRBJ2-1	few	TGTGCCAGTAGTCGCGGGGGGGCCGGGAATGAGCAGTTCTTC	CASSRGGAGNEQFF
.	TRBV18	TRBJ2-1	.	TGTGCCAGCTCACCAAGCCCTCAAGACTACAATGAGCAGTTCTTC	CASSPSPQDYNEQFF